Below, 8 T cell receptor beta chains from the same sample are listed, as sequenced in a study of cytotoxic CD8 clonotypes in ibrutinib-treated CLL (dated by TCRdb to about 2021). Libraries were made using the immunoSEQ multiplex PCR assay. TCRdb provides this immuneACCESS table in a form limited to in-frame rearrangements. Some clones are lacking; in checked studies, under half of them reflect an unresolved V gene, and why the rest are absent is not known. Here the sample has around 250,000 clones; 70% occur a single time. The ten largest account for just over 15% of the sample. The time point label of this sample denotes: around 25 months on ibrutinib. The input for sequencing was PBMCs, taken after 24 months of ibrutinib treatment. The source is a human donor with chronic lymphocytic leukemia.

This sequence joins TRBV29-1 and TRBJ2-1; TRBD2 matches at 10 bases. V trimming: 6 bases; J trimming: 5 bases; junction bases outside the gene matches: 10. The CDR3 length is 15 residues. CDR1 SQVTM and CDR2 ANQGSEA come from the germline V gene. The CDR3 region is CSVNPGTSAHNEQFF. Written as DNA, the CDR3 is TGCAGCGTCAATCCCGGGACTAGCGCGCACAATGAGCAGTTCTTC.

The CDR3 DNA follows: TGTGCCATCATAGCGGCCGGTGGGGACGAGCAGTACTTC. It yields the protein CAIIAAGGDEQYF. This sequence joins TRBV28 and TRBJ2-7; D perhaps matches TRBD2 (6 bases). V lost 10 bases, J lost 5 bases, and 18 bases lay in between. Germline lookup yields CDR1 MDHEN and CDR2 SYDVKM. This CDR3 spans 13 amino acids.

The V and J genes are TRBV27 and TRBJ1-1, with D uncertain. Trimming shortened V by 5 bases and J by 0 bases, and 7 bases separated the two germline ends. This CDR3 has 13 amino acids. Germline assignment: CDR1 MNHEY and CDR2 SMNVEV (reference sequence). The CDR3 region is CASSPFMNTEAFF. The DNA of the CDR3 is TGTGCCAGCAGTCCATTCATGAACACTGAAGCTTTCTTT.

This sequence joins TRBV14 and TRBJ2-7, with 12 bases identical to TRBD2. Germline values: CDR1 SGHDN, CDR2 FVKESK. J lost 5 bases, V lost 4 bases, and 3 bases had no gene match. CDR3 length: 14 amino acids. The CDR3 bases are TGTGCCAGCAGCCCTAGCGGGAGGGCGGACGAGCAGTACTTC. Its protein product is CASSPSGRADEQYF.

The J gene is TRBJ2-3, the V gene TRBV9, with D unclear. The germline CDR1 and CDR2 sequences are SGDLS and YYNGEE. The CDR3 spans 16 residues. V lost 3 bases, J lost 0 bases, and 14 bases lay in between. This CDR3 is CASSAYSDTSTDTQYF. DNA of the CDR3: TGTGCCAGCAGCGCCTACAGCGATACTAGCACAGATACGCAGTATTTT.

CDR3 coding DNA: TGTGCCAGCAGCGCGGGGGACAGGCGCTGGGTGGAGGAGCAGTACTTC. As protein: CASSAGDRRWVEEQYF. This chain joins TRBV9 and TRBJ2-7; 8 bases agree with TRBD1. The V and J ends lost 3 bases and 7 bases, in that order; junction bases with no gene match: 15. Germline assignment: CDR1 SGDLS and CDR2 YYNGEE. The CDR3 sequence is 16 residues long.

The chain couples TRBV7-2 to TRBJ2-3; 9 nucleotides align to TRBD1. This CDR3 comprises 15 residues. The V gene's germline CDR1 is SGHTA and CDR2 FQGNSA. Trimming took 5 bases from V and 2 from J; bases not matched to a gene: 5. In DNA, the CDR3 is TGTGCCAGCAGCATCAGGACAGGGGTCACAGATACGCAGTATTTT. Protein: CASSIRTGVTDTQYF.

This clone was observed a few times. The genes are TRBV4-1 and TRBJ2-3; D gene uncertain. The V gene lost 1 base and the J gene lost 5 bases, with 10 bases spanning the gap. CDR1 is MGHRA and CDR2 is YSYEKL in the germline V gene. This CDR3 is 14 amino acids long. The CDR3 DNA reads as TGCGCCAGCAGCCAAGGAAGGGATGAAGATACGCAGTATTTT. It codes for CASSQGRDEDTQYF.